This T cell receptor (beta chain) was found in a study of molecular identifiers for immune sequencing clone quantification. TCRdb re-called the PCR reads with MiXCR, one entry per CDR3 protein. In the table there are over 600,000 distinct CDR3 sequences, about 20% of which are singletons. CDR3 length equals 15 residues. From germline, CDR1 is PRHDT and CDR2 FYEKMQ (reference sequence). The ends were cut back, 0 bases at V and 4 bases at J, with 11 bases in the middle. This clonotype was found many times. The chain uses TRBV13 and TRBJ2-3; D might be TRBD1 or TRBD2, each matching 6 bases. The specimen sequenced was naive CD8+ T cells from blood, with Jurkat cell RNA spiked in. The subset here: FACS-sorted CD8+CD4-CCR7+CD45RA+ naive T cells. The sequence came from a human donor in good health. Some libraries in this study had Jurkat cell RNA spiked in. CDR3 amino acids: CASSLGGGRADTQYF. The CDR3 DNA sequence: TGTGCCAGCAGCTTAGGCGGGGGCAGGGCAGATACGCAGTATTTT.